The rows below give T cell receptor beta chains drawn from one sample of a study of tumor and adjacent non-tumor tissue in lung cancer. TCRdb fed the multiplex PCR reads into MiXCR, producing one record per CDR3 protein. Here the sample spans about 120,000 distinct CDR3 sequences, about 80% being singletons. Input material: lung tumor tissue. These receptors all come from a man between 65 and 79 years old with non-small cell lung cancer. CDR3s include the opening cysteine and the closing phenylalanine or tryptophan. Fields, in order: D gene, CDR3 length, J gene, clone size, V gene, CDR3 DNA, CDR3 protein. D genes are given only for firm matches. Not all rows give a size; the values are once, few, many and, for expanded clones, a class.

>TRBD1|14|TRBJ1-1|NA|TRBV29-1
TGCAGCGTCTCCGGACAGGGATCTAAAACTGAAGCTATCTTT
CSVSGQGSKTEAIF
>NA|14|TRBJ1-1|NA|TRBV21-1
TGTGCCAGCAACCAAAGGGGCACCGGGCCTGAAGCTTTCTTT
CASNQRGTGPEAFF
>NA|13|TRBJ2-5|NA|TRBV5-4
TGTGGGAGCAACTTGGGGGGAGAAGAGACCCAGTACTTC
CGSNLGGEETQYF
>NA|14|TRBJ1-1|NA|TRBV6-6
TGTACCAGCAGTTATCATGTGGGGAACACTGACGCTTTCTTT
CTSSYHVGNTDAFF
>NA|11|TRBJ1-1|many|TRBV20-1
TGCAGTGCTCCTCAGAGCGCTGAAGCTTTCTTT
CSAPQSAEAFF
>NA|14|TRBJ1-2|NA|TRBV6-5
TGTGCCAGCAGTTACTTGATCCGTTCTGGTGACTACACCTTC
CASSYLIRSGDYTF
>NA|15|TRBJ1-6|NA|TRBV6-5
TGTGCCAGCAGCTCGACGATAGGGGGAAATTCACCCCACCACTTT
CASSSTIGGNSPHHF
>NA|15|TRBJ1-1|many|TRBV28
TGTGCCAGCGGTCCCGCACGGGGGGCGAACACTGAAGCTTTCTTT
CASGPARGANTEAFF
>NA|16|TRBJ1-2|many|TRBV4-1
TGCGCCAGCAGCCAGTACGAGGGGGGGGATTTGGATGGCTACACCTTC
CASSQYEGGDLDGYTF
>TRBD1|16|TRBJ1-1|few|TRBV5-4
TGTGCCAGTAGGCCGACAGGGGCCAGGATGAACAGTGAAGCTTTCTTT
CASRPTGARMNSEAFF
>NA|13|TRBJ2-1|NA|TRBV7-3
TGTGCCAGCAACGAGTCAAACTACAATGAGCATTTCTTC
CASNESNYNEHFF
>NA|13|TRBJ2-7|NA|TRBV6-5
TGTGTCAGCACTTCGCCCGAACTCATCGAGCAGTACTTC
CVSTSPELIEQYF
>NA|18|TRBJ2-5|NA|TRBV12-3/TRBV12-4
TGTGCCAACAGTCCCTTTTTGGGCCACACCGGCCCAAAAGAGACCCAGTACTTC
CANSPFLGHTGPKETQYF
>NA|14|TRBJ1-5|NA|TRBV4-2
TGTACCAGCAGCGAGGCTGACAGTAGTCAGCCCCAGCATTTT
CTSSEADSSQPQHF
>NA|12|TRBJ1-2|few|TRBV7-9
TGTATCAGCAGCTCCAGTCCACCAGGCTACACCTTC
CISSSSPPGYTF
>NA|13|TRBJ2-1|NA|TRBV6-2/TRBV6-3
TGTAGCAGCTACAGAGGCGGTTACAATGAGGAGTTCTTC
CSSYRGGYNEEFF